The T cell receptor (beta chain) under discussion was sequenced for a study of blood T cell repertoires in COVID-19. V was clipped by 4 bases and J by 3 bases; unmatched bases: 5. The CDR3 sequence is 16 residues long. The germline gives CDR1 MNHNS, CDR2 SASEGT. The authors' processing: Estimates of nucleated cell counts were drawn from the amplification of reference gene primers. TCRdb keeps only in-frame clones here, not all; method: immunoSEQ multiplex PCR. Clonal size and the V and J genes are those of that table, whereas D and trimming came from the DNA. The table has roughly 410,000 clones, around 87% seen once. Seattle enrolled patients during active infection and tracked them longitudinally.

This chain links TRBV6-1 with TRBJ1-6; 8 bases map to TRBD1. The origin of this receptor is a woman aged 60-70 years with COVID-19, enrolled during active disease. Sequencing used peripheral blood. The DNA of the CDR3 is TGTGCCAGCAGTGCGACGGACAGGGACTATAATTCACCCCTCCACTTT. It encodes CASSATDRDYNSPLHF.